The clone carrying this T cell receptor beta chain was counted at least ten times. These data come from a study of beta chain features in type 1 diabetes. Expressed TCRB transcripts were sequenced because the entire RNA isolate underwent reverse transcription. The method was immunoSEQ multiplex PCR; TCRdb's version includes in-frame clones alone and lacks a portion of them. The data contain about 290,000 clones, under 8.5% of them singletons. The J segment lost 4 bases and the V segment lost 5 bases, leaving 7 bases of the junction unmatched. This CDR3 has 15 amino acids. CDR1 and CDR2 (germline): SGHTA, FQGNSA.

The V gene is TRBV7-2, the J gene TRBJ2-7, with 11 positions matching TRBD2. The sequence derives from a woman younger than 30 in good health. The sequenced sample consisted of central memory CD4+ T cells from blood. The CDR3 region has the DNA TGTGCCAGCAGCCCCCGGGGACTAGCGGCGTACGAGCAGTACTTC. Its protein product is CASSPRGLAAYEQYF.